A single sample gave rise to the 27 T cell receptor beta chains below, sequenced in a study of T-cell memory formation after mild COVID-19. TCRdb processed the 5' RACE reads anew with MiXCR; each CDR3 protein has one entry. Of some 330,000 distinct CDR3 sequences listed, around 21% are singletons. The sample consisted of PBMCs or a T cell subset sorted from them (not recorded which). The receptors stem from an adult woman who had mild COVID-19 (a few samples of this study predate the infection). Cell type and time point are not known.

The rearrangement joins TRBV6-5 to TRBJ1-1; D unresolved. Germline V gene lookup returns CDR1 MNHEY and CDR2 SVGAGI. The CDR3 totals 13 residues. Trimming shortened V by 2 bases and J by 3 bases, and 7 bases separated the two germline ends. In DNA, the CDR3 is TGTGCCAGCAGTTACGAGCGGTACACTGAAGCTTTCTTT. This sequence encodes CASSYERYTEAFF.

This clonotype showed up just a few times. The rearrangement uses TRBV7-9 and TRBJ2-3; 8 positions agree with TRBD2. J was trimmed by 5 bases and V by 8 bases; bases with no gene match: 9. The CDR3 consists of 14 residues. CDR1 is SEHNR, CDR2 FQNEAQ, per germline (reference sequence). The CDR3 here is CASEPGGLGDTQYF. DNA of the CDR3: TGTGCCAGCGAACCGGGAGGGCTGGGAGATACGCAGTATTTT. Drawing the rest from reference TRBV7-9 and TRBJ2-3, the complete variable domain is DTGVSQNPRHKITKRGQNVTFRCDPISEHNRLYWYRQTLGQGPEFLTYFQNEAQLEKSRLLSDRFSAERPKGSFSTLEIQRTEQGDSAMYLCASEPGGLGDTQYFGPGTRLTVL.

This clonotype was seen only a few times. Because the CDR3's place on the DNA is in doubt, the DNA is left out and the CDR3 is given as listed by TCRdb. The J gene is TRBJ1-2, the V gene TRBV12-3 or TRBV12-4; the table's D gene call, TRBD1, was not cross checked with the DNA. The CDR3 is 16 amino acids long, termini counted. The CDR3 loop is CASSFWGQGSNGDLTF.

CDR3 DNA sequence: TGTGCCACCAGTGAGGAAAACAATGAGCAGTTCTTC. Amino acid sequence: CATSEENNEQFF. V and J are TRBV24-1 and TRBJ2-1, with D unresolved. V was cut by 4 bases and J by 5 bases, with 5 bases left in between. Germline V CDR1 and CDR2: KGHDR, SFDVKD. The CDR3 spans 12 residues.

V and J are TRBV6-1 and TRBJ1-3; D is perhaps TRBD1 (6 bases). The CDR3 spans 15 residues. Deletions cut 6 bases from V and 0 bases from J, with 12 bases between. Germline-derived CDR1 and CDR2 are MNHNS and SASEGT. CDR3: CASRDRVYSGNTIYF. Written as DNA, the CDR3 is TGTGCCAGCAGGGACAGAGTCTACTCTGGAAACACCATATATTTT.

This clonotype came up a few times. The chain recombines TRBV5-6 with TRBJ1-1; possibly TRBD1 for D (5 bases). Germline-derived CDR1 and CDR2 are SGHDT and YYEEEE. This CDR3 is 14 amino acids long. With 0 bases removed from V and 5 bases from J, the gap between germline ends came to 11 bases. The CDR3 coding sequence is TGTGCCAGCAGCTTGGCCCAGGGTGGGACTGAAGCTTTCTTT. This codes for CASSLAQGGTEAFF.

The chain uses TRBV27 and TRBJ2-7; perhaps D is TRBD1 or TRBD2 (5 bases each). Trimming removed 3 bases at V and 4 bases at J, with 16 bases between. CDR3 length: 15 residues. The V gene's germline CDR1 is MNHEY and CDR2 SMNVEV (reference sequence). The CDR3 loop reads CASSFAGTPGYEQYF. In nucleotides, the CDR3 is TGTGCCAGCAGTTTTGCAGGGACCCCCGGGTACGAGCAGTACTTC.

The CDR3 DNA sequence: TGTGCCAGCAGCTTAGTCTCCACACTTGAAGCTTTCTTT. Translation gives CASSLVSTLEAFF. The chain combines TRBV7-9 with TRBJ1-1; D remains ambiguous. The V gene lost 1 base and the J gene lost 7 bases, with 10 bases spanning the gap. This CDR3 comprises 13 residues. The germline V gene has CDR1 SEHNR and CDR2 FQNEAQ (reference sequence).

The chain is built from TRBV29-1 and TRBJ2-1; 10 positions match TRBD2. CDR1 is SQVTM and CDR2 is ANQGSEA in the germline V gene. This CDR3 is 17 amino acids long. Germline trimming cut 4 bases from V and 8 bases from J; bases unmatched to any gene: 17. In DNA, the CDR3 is TGCAGCGTTGTCCCCCTTTGGGCTAGCGGGAGTCTGCATGAGCAGTTCTTC. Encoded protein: CSVVPLWASGSLHEQFF.

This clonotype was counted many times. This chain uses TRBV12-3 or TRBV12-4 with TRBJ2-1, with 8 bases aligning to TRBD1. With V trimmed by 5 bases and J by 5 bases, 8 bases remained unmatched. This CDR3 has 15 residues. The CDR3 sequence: CASSLGQGWDNEQFF. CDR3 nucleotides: TGTGCCAGCAGTCTAGGACAGGGCTGGGACAATGAGCAGTTCTTC.

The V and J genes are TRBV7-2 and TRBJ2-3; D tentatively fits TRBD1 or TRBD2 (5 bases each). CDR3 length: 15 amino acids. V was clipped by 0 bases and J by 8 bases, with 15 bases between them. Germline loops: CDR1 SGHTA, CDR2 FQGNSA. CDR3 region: CASSLAPRGVGTQYF. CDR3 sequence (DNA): TGTGCCAGCAGCTTAGCCCCCCGAGGGGTGGGTACGCAGTATTTT.

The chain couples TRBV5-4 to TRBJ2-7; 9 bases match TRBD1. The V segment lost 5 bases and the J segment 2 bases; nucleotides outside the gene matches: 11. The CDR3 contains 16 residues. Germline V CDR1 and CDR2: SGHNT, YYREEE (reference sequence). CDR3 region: CASRPGTGSGAYEQYF. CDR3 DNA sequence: TGTGCCAGCAGACCAGGGACAGGGTCCGGGGCCTACGAGCAGTACTTC.

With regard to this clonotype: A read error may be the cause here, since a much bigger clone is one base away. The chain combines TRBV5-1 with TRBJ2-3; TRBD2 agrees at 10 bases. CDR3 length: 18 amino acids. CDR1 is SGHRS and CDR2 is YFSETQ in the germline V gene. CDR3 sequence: CAISLGLAGVYSTDTQYF. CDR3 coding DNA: TGCGCCATCAGCTTGGGTCTAGCGGGGGTATATTCCACAGATACGCAGTATTTT.

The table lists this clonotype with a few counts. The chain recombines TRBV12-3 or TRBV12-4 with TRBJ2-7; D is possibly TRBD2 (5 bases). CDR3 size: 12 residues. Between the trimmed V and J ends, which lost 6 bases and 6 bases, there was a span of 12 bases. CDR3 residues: CASRQSTSEQYF. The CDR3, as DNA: TGTGCCAGCAGACAAAGTACTAGCGAGCAGTACTTC.

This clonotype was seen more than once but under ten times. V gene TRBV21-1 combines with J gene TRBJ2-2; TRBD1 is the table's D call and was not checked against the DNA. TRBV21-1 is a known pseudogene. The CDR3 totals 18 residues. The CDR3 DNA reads TGTGCCAGCAGCAAGGAGGATGGACCCCACAGGGGGTCCGGGGAGCTGTTTTTT. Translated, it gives CASSKEDGPHRGSGELFF.

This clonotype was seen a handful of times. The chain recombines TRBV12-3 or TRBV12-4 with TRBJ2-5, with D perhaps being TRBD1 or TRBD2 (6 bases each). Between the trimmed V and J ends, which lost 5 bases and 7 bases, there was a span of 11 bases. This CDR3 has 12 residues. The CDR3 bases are TGTGCCAGCAGTGTACCGGGGGCGACCCAGTACTTC. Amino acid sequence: CASSVPGATQYF.

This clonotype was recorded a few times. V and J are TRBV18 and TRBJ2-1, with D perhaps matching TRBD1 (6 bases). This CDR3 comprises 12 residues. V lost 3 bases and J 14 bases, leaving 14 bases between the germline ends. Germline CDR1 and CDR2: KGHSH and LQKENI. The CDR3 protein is CASSPLQGIEFF. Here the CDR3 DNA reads TGTGCCAGCTCACCGCTCCAGGGGATAGAGTTCTTC.

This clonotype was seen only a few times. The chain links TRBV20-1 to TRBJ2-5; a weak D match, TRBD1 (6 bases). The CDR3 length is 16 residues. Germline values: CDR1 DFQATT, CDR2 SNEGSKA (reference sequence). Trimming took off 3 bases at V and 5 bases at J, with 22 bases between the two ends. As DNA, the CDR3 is TGCAGTGCTAGGGGTGGGAGCAGGGGACGTAAGGAGACCCAGTACTTC. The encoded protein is CSARGGSRGRKETQYF.

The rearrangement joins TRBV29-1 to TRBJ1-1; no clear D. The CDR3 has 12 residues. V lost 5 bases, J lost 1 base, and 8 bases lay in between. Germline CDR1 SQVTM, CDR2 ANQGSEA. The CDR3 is CSVPRQNTEAFF. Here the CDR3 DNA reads TGCAGCGTTCCCAGACAGAACACTGAAGCTTTCTTT.

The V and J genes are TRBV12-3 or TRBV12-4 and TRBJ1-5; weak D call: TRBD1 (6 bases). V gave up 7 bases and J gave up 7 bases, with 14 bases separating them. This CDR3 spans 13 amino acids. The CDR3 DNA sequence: TGTGCCAGCACCTTTACAGGGAGCCAGCCCCAGCATTTT. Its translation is CASTFTGSQPQHF.

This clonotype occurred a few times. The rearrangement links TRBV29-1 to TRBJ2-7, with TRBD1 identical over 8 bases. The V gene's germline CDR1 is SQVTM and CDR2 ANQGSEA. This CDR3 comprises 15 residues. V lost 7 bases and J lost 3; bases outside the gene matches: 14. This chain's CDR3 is CSGVAGQGLFYEQYF. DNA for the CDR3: TGCAGCGGGGTGGCAGGACAGGGCCTCTTCTACGAGCAGTACTTC.

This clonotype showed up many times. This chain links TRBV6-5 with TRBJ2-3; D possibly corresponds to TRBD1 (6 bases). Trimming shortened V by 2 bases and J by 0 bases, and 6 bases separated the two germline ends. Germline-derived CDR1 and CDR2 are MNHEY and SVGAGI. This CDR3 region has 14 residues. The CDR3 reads CASSYRGSTDTQYF. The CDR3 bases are TGTGCCAGCAGTTACAGGGGGAGCACAGATACGCAGTATTTT.

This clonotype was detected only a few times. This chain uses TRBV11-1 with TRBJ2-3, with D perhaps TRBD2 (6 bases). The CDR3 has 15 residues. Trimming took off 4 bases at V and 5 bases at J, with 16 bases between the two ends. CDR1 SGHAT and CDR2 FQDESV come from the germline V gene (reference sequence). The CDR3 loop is CASSSVGGQKDTQYF. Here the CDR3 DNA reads TGTGCCAGCAGCTCCGTAGGAGGGCAGAAAGATACGCAGTATTTT.

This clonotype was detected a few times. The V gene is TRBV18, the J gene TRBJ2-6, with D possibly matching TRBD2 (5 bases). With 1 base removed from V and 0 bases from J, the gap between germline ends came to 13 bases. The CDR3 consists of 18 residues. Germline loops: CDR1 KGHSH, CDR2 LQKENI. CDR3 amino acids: CASSPRSGKGSGANVLTF. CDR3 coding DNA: TGTGCCAGCTCACCACGGTCCGGGAAGGGCTCTGGGGCCAACGTCCTGACTTTC.

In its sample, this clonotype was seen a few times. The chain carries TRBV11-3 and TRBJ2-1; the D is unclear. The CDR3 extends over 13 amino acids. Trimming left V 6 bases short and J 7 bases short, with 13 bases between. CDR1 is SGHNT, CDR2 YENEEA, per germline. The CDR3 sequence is CASRSISGNEQFF. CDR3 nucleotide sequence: TGTGCCAGCAGGAGTATTTCCGGGAATGAGCAGTTCTTC. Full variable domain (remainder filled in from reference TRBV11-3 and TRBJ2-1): EAGVVQSPRYKIIEKKQPVAFWCNPISGHNTLYWYLQNLGQGPELLIRYENEEAVDDSQLPKDRFSAERLKGVDSTLKIQPAELGDSAVYLCASRSISGNEQFFGPGTRLTVL.

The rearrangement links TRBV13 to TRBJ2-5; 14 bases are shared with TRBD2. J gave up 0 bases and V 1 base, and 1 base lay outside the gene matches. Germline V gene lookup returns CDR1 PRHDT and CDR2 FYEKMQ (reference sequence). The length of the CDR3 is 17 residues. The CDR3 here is CASSLVGLAGDQETQYF. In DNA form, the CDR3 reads TGTGCCAGCAGCTTAGTGGGACTAGCGGGAGACCAAGAGACCCAGTACTTC.

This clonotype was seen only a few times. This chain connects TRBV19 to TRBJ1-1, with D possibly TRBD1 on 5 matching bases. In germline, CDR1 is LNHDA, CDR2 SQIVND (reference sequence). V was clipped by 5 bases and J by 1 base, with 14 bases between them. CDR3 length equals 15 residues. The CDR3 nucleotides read TGTGCCAGTAGTCGGGGGGATCCCTGGAACACTGAAGCTTTCTTT. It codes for CASSRGDPWNTEAFF.